This T cell receptor beta chain was sequenced in a study of T cell responses to AZD1222 COVID-19 vaccine. General study points: Close to half of all spike-specific TCRs reportedly target regions of the variants that are unmutated.

This table comes from immunoSEQ multiplex PCR, and its TCRdb copy is limited to in-frame clones, with some not included. In the table there are 150,000 to 200,000 clones, about 92% of which are singletons. The CDR3 is 17 residues long. V lost 4 bases, J lost 1 base, and 8 bases stayed unmatched. Germline-derived CDR1 and CDR2 are SGHRS and YFSETQ. With regard to this clone: The target antigen is unknown.

This specimen consisted of peripheral blood, obtained on day 0 of AZD1222 vaccination. The chain has TRBV5-1 and TRBJ1-1; TRBD1 matches 12 bases. This clonotype originated in an adult in good health. This chain's CDR3 is CASSPGQGAGTNTEAFF. The CDR3 DNA is TGCGCCAGCAGCCCGGGACAGGGGGCGGGCACGAACACTGAAGCTTTCTTT.